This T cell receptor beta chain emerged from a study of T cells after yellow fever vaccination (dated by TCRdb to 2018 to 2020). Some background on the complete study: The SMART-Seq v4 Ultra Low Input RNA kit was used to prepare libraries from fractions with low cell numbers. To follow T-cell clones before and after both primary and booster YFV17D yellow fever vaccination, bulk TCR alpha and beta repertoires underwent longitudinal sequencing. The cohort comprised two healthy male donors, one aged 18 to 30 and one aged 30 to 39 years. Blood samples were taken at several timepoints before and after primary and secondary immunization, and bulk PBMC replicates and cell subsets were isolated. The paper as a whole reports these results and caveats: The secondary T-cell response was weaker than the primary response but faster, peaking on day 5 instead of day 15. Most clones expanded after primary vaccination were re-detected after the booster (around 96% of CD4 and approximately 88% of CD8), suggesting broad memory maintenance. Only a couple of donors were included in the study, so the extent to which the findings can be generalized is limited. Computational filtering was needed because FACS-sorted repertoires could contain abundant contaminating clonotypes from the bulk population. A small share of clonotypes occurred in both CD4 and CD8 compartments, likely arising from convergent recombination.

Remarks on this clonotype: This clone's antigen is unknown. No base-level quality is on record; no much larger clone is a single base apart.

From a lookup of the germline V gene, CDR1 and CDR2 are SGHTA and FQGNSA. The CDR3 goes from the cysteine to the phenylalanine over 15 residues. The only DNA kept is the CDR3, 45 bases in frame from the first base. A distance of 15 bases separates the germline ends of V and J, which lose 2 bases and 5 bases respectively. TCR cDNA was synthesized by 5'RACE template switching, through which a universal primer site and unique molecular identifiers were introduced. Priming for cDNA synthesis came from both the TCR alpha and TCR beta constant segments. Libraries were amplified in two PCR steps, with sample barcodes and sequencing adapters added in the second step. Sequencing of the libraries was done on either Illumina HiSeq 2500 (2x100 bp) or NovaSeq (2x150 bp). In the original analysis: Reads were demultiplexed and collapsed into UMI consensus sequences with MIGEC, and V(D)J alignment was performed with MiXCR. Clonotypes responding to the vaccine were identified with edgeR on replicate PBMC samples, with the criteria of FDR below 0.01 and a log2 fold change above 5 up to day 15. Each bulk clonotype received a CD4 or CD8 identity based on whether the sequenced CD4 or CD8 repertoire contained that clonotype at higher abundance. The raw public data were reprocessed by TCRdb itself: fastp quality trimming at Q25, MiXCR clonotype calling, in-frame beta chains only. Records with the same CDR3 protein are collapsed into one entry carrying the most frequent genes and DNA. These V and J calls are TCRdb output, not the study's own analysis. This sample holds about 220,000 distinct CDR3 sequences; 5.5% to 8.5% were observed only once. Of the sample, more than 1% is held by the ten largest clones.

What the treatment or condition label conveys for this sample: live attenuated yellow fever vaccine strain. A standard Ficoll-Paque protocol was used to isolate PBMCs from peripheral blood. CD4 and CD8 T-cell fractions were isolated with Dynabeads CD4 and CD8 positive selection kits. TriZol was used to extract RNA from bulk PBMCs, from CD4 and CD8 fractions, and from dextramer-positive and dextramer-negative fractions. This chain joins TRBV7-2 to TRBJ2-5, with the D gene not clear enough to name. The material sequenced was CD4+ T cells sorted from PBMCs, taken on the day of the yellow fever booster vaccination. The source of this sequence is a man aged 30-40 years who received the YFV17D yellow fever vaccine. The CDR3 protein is CASSLSTASFETQYF. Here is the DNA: TGTGCCAGCAGCTTAAGCACCGCCAGCTTCGAGACCCAGTACTTC. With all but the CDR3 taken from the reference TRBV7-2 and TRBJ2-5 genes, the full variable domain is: GAGVSQSPSNKVTEKGKDVELRCDPISGHTALYWYRQSLGQGLEFLIYFQGNSAPDKSGLPSDRFSAERTGGSVSTLTIQRTQQEDSAVYLCASSLSTASFETQYFGPGTRLLVL.